What follows describes a single T cell receptor beta chain. Its antigen is currently unknown. This entry belongs to a study of T cell responses to AZD1222 COVID-19 vaccine. Study findings and constraints: Spike was spanned by vaccine-associated CD4 TCRs, with dominance at 160-218 and 743-854. AZD1222 recipients seropositive at baseline numbered only six or seven.

The germline V gene encodes CDR1 MDHEN and CDR2 SYDVKM. The CDR3 consists of 15 residues. V trimming: 5 bases; J trimming: 2 bases; junction bases outside the gene matches: 8. Method: immunoSEQ multiplex PCR; TCRdb's copy keeps in-frame clones and lacks some. The repertoire consists of roughly 120,000 clones, with around 90% occurring once and the leading ten covering 4.2%. The material was peripheral blood, obtained on day 0 of AZD1222 vaccination. The clonotype comes from an adult in good health. This sequence joins TRBV28 and TRBJ2-7; 8 bases are shared with TRBD2. CDR3 residues: CASSPGGVMAYEQYF. The DNA for the CDR3 is TGTGCCAGCAGTCCCGGGGGGGTAATGGCCTACGAGCAGTACTTC.